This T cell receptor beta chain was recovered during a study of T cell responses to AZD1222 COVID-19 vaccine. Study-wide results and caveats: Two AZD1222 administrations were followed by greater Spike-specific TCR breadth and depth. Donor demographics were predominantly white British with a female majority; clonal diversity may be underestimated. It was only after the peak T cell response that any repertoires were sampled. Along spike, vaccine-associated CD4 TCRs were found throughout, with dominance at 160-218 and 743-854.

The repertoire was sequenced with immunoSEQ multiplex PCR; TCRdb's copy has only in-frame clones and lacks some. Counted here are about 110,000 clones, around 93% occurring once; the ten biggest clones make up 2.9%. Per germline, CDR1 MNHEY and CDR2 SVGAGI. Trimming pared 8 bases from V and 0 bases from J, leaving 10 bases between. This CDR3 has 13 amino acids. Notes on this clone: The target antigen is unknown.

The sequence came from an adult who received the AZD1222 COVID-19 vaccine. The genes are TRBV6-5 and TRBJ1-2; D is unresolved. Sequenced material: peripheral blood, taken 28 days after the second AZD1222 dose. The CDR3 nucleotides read TGTGCCAGCCAACTACCAGCTAACTATGGCTACACCTTC. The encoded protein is CASQLPANYGYTF.